This TCR beta chain was documented in a study of control samples from healthy donors and cancer patients. This CDR3 has 15 amino acids. J lost 5 bases, V lost 5 bases, and 10 bases had no gene match. Germline CDR1 reads SGHTA; CDR2 reads FQGNSA. Here immunoSEQ multiplex PCR was the method, and the copy in TCRdb shows in-frame clones only, minus some. The profile shows under 150,000 clones, 85% to 95% of them singletons. The sample consisted of blood. The rearrangement joins TRBV7-2 to TRBJ2-3; 7 bases are a match to TRBD1. The TCR sequence derives from a man aged 30 to 39 in good health. The CDR3 region has the DNA TGTGCCAGCAGCCGCAACACAGGGGTCCTAGATACGCAGTATTTT. It encodes CASSRNTGVLDTQYF. Looking up the rest from reference TRBV7-2 and TRBJ2-3 gives the full variable domain: GAGVSQSPSNKVTEKGKDVELRCDPISGHTALYWYRQSLGQGLEFLIYFQGNSAPDKSGLPSDRFSAERTGGSVSTLTIQRTQQEDSAVYLCASSRNTGVLDTQYFGPGTRLTVL.